This TCR beta chain stems from a study of T-cell reconstitution after alpha-beta-depleted transplantation in children. Notes on the study in general: When one year had passed after transplant, most T-cell counts and diversity came from newly produced T cells.

Using unique molecular identifiers, the investigators prepared the TCRbeta library. TCRdb re-analysed the PCR reads in MiXCR, keeping a single row per CDR3 protein. The sample lists around 700,000 distinct CDR3 sequences; around 13% were seen once. Trimming at V came to 8 bases and at J to 4 bases, leaving 6 bases not matched to a gene. Germline values: CDR1 MDHEN, CDR2 SYDVKM. CDR3 size: 14 residues. This clonotype was detected many times. Its antigen remains unidentified. This sequence joins TRBV28 and TRBJ2-7, with 12 bases matching TRBD2. The TCR originated in a girl aged 2-10 years with congenital amegakaryocytic thrombocytopenia, due to receive a stem cell transplant. This specimen was PBMCs, taken before TCRalphabeta/CD19-depleted stem cell transplant. The DNA of the CDR3 is TGTGCCAGCTTGGCTAGCGGGAGGGCTTACGAGCAGTACTTC. Its protein product is CASLASGRAYEQYF.